These T cell receptor beta chains were read from a single sample in a study of PD-1 blockade in mismatch repair-deficient tumors. Only in-frame clones appear in the TCRdb table, and some are missing; sequencing was by immunoSEQ multiplex PCR. The profile shows roughly 37,000 clones, 75% to 90% of them singletons. Sequenced here: PBMCs, sampled 38 to 40 weeks after starting pembrolizumab. The receptors come from an adult with mismatch repair-deficient cancer. Both conserved end residues are part of each CDR3. D genes are given only for firm matches. Where a row states a size, it is once, few, many or the class of an expanded clone; other rows omit it.

TRBJ2-1	TRBD2	TRBV7-9	-	TGTGCCAGCAGCTTGGATGCTAGCGGGAGGTATGTGAATGAGCAGTTCTTC	CASSLDASGRYVNEQFF
TRBJ1-5	TRBD1	TRBV2	-	TGTGCCAGCAGTGATAACACAGGGGTTCAGCCCCAGCATTTT	CASSDNTGVQPQHF
TRBJ1-2	TRBD1	TRBV27	once	TGTGCCAGCAGTTTACAAGGACAGGGAGCGAGCTATGGCTACACCTTC	CASSLQGQGASYGYTF
TRBJ2-1	TRBD2	TRBV7-3	-	TGTGCCAGCAGCTTAAGCGGGAGGAGTGAGCAGTTCTTC	CASSLSGRSEQFF
TRBJ2-1	TRBD1	TRBV6-5	-	TGTGCCAGCAGTTACTCGAGGCAGGGGGCGCGGAATGAGCAGTTCTTC	CASSYSRQGARNEQFF
TRBJ1-1	-	TRBV14	-	TGTGCCAGCAGCCTATTAGCCCCTCCGGAAGCTTTCTTT	CASSLLAPPEAFF
TRBJ1-4	TRBD1	TRBV18	-	TGTGCCAGCTCACCCCAGGGGGCTGAAAAACTGTTTTTT	CASSPQGAEKLFF
TRBJ1-2	TRBD1	TRBV6-1	once	TGTGCCAGCAGTGAAACCCTTACACCGAGGACAGGAACTAACTATGGCTACACCTTC	CASSETLTPRTGTNYGYTF
TRBJ1-5	TRBD1	TRBV5-1	-	TGCGCCAGCAGCTTGGTGCCAGGGGGTTACGATCAGCCCCAGCATTTT	CASSLVPGGYDQPQHF
TRBJ2-1	-	TRBV2	once	TGTGCCAGCAAACAGGACCGTCTCTACAATGAGCAGTTCTTC	CASKQDRLYNEQFF
TRBJ1-2	TRBD1	TRBV14	once	TGTGCCAGCAGCCAGCAGGACAGGGGGCCTTATGGCTACACCTTC	CASSQQDRGPYGYTF
TRBJ2-3	-	TRBV9	-	TGTGCCAGCAGCGCAAGGAGTAGCACAGATACGCAGTATTTT	CASSARSSTDTQYF
TRBJ2-1	-	TRBV7-8	-	TGTGCCAGCAGCCCTAGCGAGGCCTACAATGAGCAGTTCTTC	CASSPSEAYNEQFF
TRBJ2-7	-	TRBV19	few	TGTGCCAGTAGTCGGCTGTCGGGAGAGCAGTACTTC	CASSRLSGEQYF
TRBJ2-3	TRBD2	TRBV7-8	once	TGTGCCAGCAGCTTAGAGAGACTAGCGGGAAACACAGATACGCAGTATTTT	CASSLERLAGNTDTQYF
TRBJ2-7	-	TRBV4-1	-	TGCGCCAGCAGCCAAGGCGAGGTAGGCGAGCAGTACTTC	CASSQGEVGEQYF
TRBJ2-1	-	TRBV7-3	-	TGTGCCAGCAGCTTAAGGTCAGTTTCCTACAATGAGCAGTTCTTC	CASSLRSVSYNEQFF
TRBJ2-7	-	TRBV5-1	-	TGCGCCAGCAGTCAAGAGGGTGTCTACGAGCAGTACTTC	CASSQEGVYEQYF
TRBJ2-2	TRBD2	TRBV7-7	-	TGTGCCAGCAGCCCTAGCGGGTCGAACACCGGGGAGCTGTTTTTT	CASSPSGSNTGELFF
TRBJ1-5	-	TRBV18	-	TGTGCCAGCTCACAACAGGGCAATCAGCCCCAGCATTTT	CASSQQGNQPQHF
TRBJ1-1	-	TRBV6-5	-	TGTGCCAGCAGTTCGGGTATCACTGAAGCTTTCTTT	CASSSGITEAFF